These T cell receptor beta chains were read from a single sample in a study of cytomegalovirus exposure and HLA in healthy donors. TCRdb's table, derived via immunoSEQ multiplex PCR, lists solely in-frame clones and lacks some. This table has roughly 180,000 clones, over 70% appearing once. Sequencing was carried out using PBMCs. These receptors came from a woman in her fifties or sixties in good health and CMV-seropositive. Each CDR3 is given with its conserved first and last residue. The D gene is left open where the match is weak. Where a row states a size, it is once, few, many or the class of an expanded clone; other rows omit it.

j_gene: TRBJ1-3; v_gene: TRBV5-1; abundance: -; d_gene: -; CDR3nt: TGCGCCAGCAGCCCAAGGACAGCCGACTCTGGAAACACCATATATTTT; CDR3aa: CASSPRTADSGNTIYF
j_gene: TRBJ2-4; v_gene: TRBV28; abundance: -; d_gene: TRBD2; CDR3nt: TGTGCCAGCAGTTTAGCGGGAGTTTTGGCCAAAAACAGTCAGTACTTC; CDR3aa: CASSLAGVLAKNSQYF
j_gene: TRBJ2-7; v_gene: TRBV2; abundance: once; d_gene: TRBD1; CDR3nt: TGTGCCAGCAGTTCCGGAGGGACAGGAACCTACGAGCAGTACTTC; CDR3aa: CASSSGGTGTYEQYF
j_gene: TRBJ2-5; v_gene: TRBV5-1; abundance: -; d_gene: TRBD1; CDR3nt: TGCGCCAGCACGATGGGACAGAAAGAGACCCAGTACTTC; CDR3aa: CASTMGQKETQYF
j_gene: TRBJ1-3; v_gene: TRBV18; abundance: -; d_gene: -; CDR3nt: TGTGCCAGCTTCACCAGTACAAGTGCTGGAAACACCATATATTTT; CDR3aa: CASFTSTSAGNTIYF
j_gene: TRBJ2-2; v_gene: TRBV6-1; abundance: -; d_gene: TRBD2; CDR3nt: TGTGCCAGCATTGGACTAGCGGGGACCACCGGGGAGCTGTTTTTT; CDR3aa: CASIGLAGTTGELFF
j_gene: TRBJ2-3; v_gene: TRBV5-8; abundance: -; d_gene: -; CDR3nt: TGTGCCAGCAGCTTAGGGGGAGATACGCAGTATTTT; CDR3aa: CASSLGGDTQYF
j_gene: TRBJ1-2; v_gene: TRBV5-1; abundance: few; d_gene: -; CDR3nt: TGCGCCAGCAGCTTGCAGGGCGATCTCTATGGCTACACCTTC; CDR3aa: CASSLQGDLYGYTF
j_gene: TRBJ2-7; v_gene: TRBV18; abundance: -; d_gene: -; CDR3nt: TGTGCCAGCTCACCCGGCGGCTACGAGCAGTACTTC; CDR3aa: CASSPGGYEQYF
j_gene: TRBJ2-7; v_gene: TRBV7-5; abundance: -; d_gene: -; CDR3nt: TGTGCCAGAAGCCCCGCCCCCGGCTTCATGGAGACCCCCTACGAGCAGTACTTC; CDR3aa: CARSPAPGFMETPYEQYF
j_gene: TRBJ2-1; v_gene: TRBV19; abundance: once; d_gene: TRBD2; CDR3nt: TGTGCCAGTATGGAGTCTAGCGGGAGGGATGAGCAGTTCTTC; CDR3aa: CASMESSGRDEQFF
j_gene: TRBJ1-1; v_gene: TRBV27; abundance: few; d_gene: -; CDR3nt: TGTGCCAGCAGTTTCAACGACAGGACTGAAGCTTTCTTT; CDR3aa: CASSFNDRTEAFF
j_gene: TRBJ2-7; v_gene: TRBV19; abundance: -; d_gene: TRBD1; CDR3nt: TGTGCCAGTAGTATTCGGCCAGGGGGCGTGTCGTTGTCCTACGAGCAGTACTTC; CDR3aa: CASSIRPGGVSLSYEQYF
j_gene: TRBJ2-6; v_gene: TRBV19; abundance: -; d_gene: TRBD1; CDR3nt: TGTGCCAGTAGTCCCCAGGGGGCTAACTCTGGGGCCAACGTCCTGACTTTC; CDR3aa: CASSPQGANSGANVLTF
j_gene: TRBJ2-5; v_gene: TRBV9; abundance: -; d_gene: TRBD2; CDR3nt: TGTGCCAGCAGCGTAGACCCGGAGGGAGGGAGGAGGGAGACCCAGTACTTC; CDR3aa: CASSVDPEGGRRETQYF
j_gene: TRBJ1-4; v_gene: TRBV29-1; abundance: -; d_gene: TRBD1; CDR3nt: TGCAGCGTGAGACAGGGGAACGATGAAAAACTGTTTTTT; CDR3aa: CSVRQGNDEKLFF
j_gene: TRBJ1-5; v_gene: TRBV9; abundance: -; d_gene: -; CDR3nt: TGTGCCAGCAGCCCTGGGGGCCGCGACCAGCCCCAGCATTTT; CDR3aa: CASSPGGRDQPQHF